These 7 T cell receptor beta chains originate from one sample sequenced in a study of blood T cells in healthy people across ages. The authors ran a second PCR of 7 to 11 cycles using a sample-barcoded 5' primer and a J-beta primer mix. Each CDR3 protein is one row after TCRdb ran MiXCR on the 5' RACE reads. The sample carries around 800,000 distinct CDR3 sequences, around a quarter recorded once. This sample was shared with a second study, whose subject was T cells of mothers and their children.

The sample comprised blood. These receptors all stem from a boy younger than 18 in good health.

The table lists this clonotype with a few counts. The chain joins TRBV12-3 or TRBV12-4 to TRBJ1-2, with D possibly being TRBD1 (5 bases). Deletions cut 2 bases from V and 5 bases from J, with 9 bases between. This CDR3 spans 13 amino acids. The CDR3 DNA follows: TGTGCCAGCAGTTTACAGTCAGGGTATGGCTACACCTTC. Translating it yields CASSLQSGYGYTF.

CDR3 nucleotides: TGCAGTGCGGGAGGACAGAGAAATGAAAAACTGTTTTTT. Its protein product is CSAGGQRNEKLFF. The rearrangement links TRBV20-1 to TRBJ1-4; perhaps TRBD1 as D (6 bases). The V end lost 6 bases, the J end lost 5 bases, and 13 bases lay between the germline ends. This CDR3 region has 13 residues. Germline V gene lookup returns CDR1 DFQATT and CDR2 SNEGSKA (reference sequence).

J is TRBJ1-2 and V is TRBV9, with D possibly matching TRBD1 (6 bases). CDR3 length: 15 amino acids. CDR1 and CDR2 (germline): SGDLS, YYNGEE. V lost 2 bases to trimming and J lost 4 bases, with 15 bases between them. The DNA for the CDR3 is TGTGCCAGCAGCGTGGCCTTAGGACAGTTCTATGGCTACACCTTC. Protein product: CASSVALGQFYGYTF. The complete variable domain, with remaining parts taken from reference TRBV9 and TRBJ1-2, reads DSGVTQTPKHLITATGQRVTLRCSPRSGDLSVYWYQQSLDQGLQFLIQYYNGEERAKGNILERFSAQQFPDLHSELNLSSLELGDSALYFCASSVALGQFYGYTFGSGTRLTVV.

The chain joins TRBV5-1 to TRBJ2-3, with 9 nucleotides matching TRBD1. The V and J ends lost 3 bases and 5 bases, in that order; junction bases with no gene match: 4. CDR3 length equals 14 residues. The germline CDR1 and CDR2 sequences are SGHRS and YFSETQ. The CDR3 DNA is TGCGCCAGCAGCTCAGGACAGGGGAAAGATACGCAGTATTTT. It yields the protein CASSSGQGKDTQYF.

This chain connects TRBV11-2 to TRBJ1-3; maybe TRBD1 (5 bases). The V gene lost 3 bases and the J gene lost 0 bases, with 9 bases spanning the gap. Germline loops: CDR1 SGHAT, CDR2 FQNNGV. This CDR3 has 15 residues. The CDR3 DNA is TGTGCCAGCAGCTTGGCGGGGCACTCTGGAAACACCATATATTTT. Residues: CASSLAGHSGNTIYF.

The chain has TRBV18 and TRBJ2-1; D gene unclear. Trimming pared 3 bases from V and 0 bases from J, leaving 9 bases between. Germline assignment: CDR1 KGHSH and CDR2 LQKENI. The CDR3 totals 15 residues. This CDR3 is CASSPQTGSYNEQFF. CDR3 DNA sequence: TGTGCCAGCTCACCGCAGACTGGCTCCTACAATGAGCAGTTCTTC.

The chain combines TRBV5-6 with TRBJ2-5, with D hard to call. V lost 3 bases and J 5 bases, leaving 14 bases between the germline ends. This CDR3 is built from 14 residues. Germline CDR1 reads SGHDT; CDR2 reads YYEEEE. The CDR3 loop is CASSSRSSGETQYF. In nucleotides, the CDR3 is TGTGCCAGCAGCTCCCGTTCTAGTGGCGAGACCCAGTACTTC.